What follows describes a single TCR beta chain. This entry comes from a study of control samples from healthy donors and cancer patients. Germline V gene data show CDR1 as SGHAT and CDR2 as FQNNGV. V was clipped by 8 bases and J by 5 bases, with 15 bases between them. The CDR3 is 13 amino acids. Repertoires were generated with immunoSEQ multiplex PCR, while TCRdb's copy carries only in-frame clones and drops some. Of 90,000 to 110,000 clones in the sample, 83% are singletons; the top ten hold roughly 13%. This TCR derives from a woman in her fifties or sixties in good health. The chain employs TRBV11-2 and TRBJ2-5; tentatively, D is TRBD1 (6 bases). Sequencing input: blood. The CDR3 DNA reads TGTGCCAGCTCTCGAAGGGGGAGCGAGACCCAGTACTTC. Encoded protein: CASSRRGSETQYF.